The following is a T cell receptor beta chain sequence with its context. Its specificity is unknown. This sample was taken from a study of shared clonotypes between healthy human individuals. Study-level information: The study used three CD4 naive, three CD4 memory, two CD8 naive and one CD8 memory plate per donor.

The study, taken as a whole, reports: In having few donors, the study represented limited genetic and exposure-history diversity. Shared clonotypes: 4.5% to 6.5% naive CD4, under 4% naive CD8, less than 2.5% memory CD4, under 0.5% memory CD8.

Assay: immunoSEQ multiplex PCR; the TCRdb copy retains only in-frame clones and omits some. The sample lists some 200,000 clones, over 80% occurring once. The sample was naive CD4+ T cells sorted from blood. Sample subset: CD45RA+ positively selected. The clonotype comes from a woman younger than 45 in good health.

CDR3 protein: CASSKGRQAPMNTEAFF. The DNA for the CDR3 is TGTGCCAGCAGCAAAGGCCGACAGGCCCCCATGAACACTGAAGCTTTCTTT. This chain connects TRBV21-1 to TRBJ1-1; whether TRBD1, the table's D call, matches the DNA was not checked. TRBV21-1 is deemed a pseudogene. The CDR3 loop spans 17 amino acids.